Sequencing of this T cell receptor (beta chain) was carried out in a study of cytomegalovirus exposure and HLA in healthy donors (dated by TCRdb to the late 2010s). Some background on the complete study: An earlier analysis of roughly 630 of the donors reported approximately 290 Gb of sequence data and 120 million or so unique TCR beta sequences from about 180 million T cells. Approximately 310 gigabases of sequencing data and tens of millions of unique TCR sequences were included in an early release covering under 650 HLA-typed donors. Of the 398 genotyped donors, approximately 83% fell in the genetic ancestry cluster associated with self-reported Caucasian donors. The study was designed to test whether signatures of past pathogen exposure could be identified by cataloging public T cell receptors. Using immunosequencing, the study profiled T cell repertoires from about 620 subjects and related those repertoires to cytomegalovirus serostatus. Along with the approximately 700-subject first cohort, a separate validation cohort of over a hundred different subjects was used. To predict cytomegalovirus infection status, the study brought together high-throughput TCR immunosequencing, statistical association of individual TCRs with disease status, and machine learning. To study patterns of TCR occurrence, a later analysis re-analyzed previously published TCR beta repertoires from around 700 donors and added high-resolution HLA genotyping. The later analysis used no new phenotypic data to find candidate immune exposures, relying instead on TCR beta sequences and their occurrence across donors. An earlier analysis of around 580 of the donors used high-throughput TCR beta sequencing to judge whether each TCR beta V gene segment behaved as functional or pseudogenic. Donor age, sex, ethnicity and CMV serostatus were compiled together with the repertoire data. In a later genetic analysis, genome-wide SNP genotypes for 398 of the 666 donors were used, and that subset was treated as a discovery cohort. All discovery cohort repertoires had been generated on a single sequencing platform. Class I and class II HLA loci were covered by the typing at four-digit resolution. Typing coverage differed by locus: A, B, C, DRB1 and DQB1 were typed in roughly 620-630 donors, DQA1 in roughly 510, DPA1 in roughly 590, and DPB1 in 450 to 480. Roughly five DR-DQ haplotypes were handled as single units for association and clustering because linkage in the cohort was strong. Among 398 genotyped donors of the cohort, an average of roughly 230,000 unique TCR beta nucleotide sequences was sequenced per donor, of which 15% to 20% were non-productive.

In total, fewer than 750 healthy bone marrow donors made up the cohort. At the time of sampling, all cohort members were nominally healthy, though unrecorded immune exposures were likely present. The donor was CMV seropositive and was included in the group of 289 seropositive cohort members. A peripheral blood sample was collected from each donor, and TCR beta sequencing was performed on peripheral blood mononuclear cells. The Qiagen DNeasy Blood Extraction Kit was used to extract genomic DNA from the blood cell samples. Receptor libraries were prepared by the immunoSEQ multiplex PCR assay. For the multiplex PCR, a mixture combining 60 forward primers for TCR Vbeta segments and 13 reverse primers for TCR Jbeta segments was used. Amplification of the CDR3 region of rearranged TCR beta genes was performed with a multiplex PCR assay on genomic DNA. The Illumina HiSeq System was used to sequence the amplified TCR beta libraries as 87-base-pair reads. Under the source paper's analysis protocol: A later analysis tallied 80 million to 95 million unique TCR beta chains across the 700 or so repertoires, and 10 million to 11 million of those chains were shared by two or more donors. A nearest-neighbor algorithm error-corrected the raw reads and collapsed the reads into unique sequences, merging closely related sequences to remove PCR and sequencing errors. To assign V, D and J gene segments, CDR3 sequences were aligned to IMGT reference sequences. Each retained sequence needed at least a six-nucleotide match to both a V gene segment and a J gene segment. Rearrangements were classified as productive when the CDR3 lacked stop codons and remained in frame with V and J, and all other rearrangements were classified as non-productive. CDR3 was defined by IMGT convention, running from the second conserved V-encoded cysteine to the conserved J-encoded phenylalanine. The earlier analysis of about 640 of the donors excluded any sequence lacking an unambiguous match to a single V gene segment. In an earlier analysis of several hundred of the donors, a V segment was called functional when productive rearrangements were above 56.7%, and segregating when the standard deviation between donors exceeded 5%. A statistical classification framework was built to diagnose cytomegalovirus status from the catalog of TCR beta chain sequences. In a later analysis, V and J genes were assigned by comparing TCR nucleotide sequences against IMGT/GENE-DB human TR gene sequences. In a later analysis, CDR3 sequences and most-parsimonious VDJ recombination scenarios were assigned using the TCRdist pipeline. A later analysis defined each TCR beta chain by its CDR3 amino acid sequence plus V-gene family, and excluded reads lacking a unique V-gene family. A later analysis removed several hundred highly shared, low-generation-probability nucleotide sequences to deal with suspected cross-contamination and a sequencing artifact. A later analysis calculated a clonal expansion index for each public chain from normalized within-repertoire ranks of inferred template counts. In a later analysis, generation probabilities were computed with a VDJ recombination model fitted to out-of-frame rearrangements, and the resulting probabilities were checked against IGoR. A later analysis scored TCR-TCR, TCR-HLA and TCR-CMV co-occurrence with hypergeometric tests, applying a repertoire-size bias correction to TCR pairs. False discovery rates were estimated in a later analysis by permuting HLA or CMV assignments 20 times. In a later analysis, co-occurring TCRs were grouped using DBSCAN, with TCRdist sequence similarity added in when clustering inside HLA-allele-positive subsets. Repertoires with fewer than 30,000 or more than 120,000 public chains were left out of co-occurrence clustering, as were about 5 repertoires with anomalous nucleotide sharing. What TCRdb holds here is the immuneACCESS table cut down to in-frame rearrangements. Part of the clones is not present; checked against another copy, under half of the missing clones reflect an unresolved V gene, and the others are unexplained. That table supplies the V and J calls and clone size; D and trimming were determined from the DNA. The sample table holds approximately 160,000 clones, of which roughly two thirds were seen once. In total, the top ten clones hold roughly 4.4% of the sample.

Comments on this clone: Its antigen specificity is not known. One base away there is no much larger clone; base qualities are not given.

Overall results and qualifications from the work: In a later analysis, the rate of TCR association differed among HLA loci, with DRB1 alleles having the most associated TCRs and HLA-C alleles having the fewest. Because counts were too low, approximately 18 rarely observed V segments, including chromosome 9 orphons, were excluded from the earlier analysis of around 590 of the donors. A total of 164 TCR beta chains were listed by the study as associated with cytomegalovirus. In a later analysis, HLA-associated TCR beta chains were found to be more clonally expanded and to have lower generation probabilities than equally common non-associated chains. Because HLA typing was missing for some donors at each locus, association tests included only the typed subset. According to a later analysis, most CMV-associated TCR beta chains appeared to be HLA-restricted, and the HLA associations seemed to be driven largely by CMV exposure. In vitro tests confirmed that three of the cytomegalovirus-associated TCR beta chains recognize cytomegalovirus antigens. Correlated functional status among segregating V segments might reflect linkage disequilibrium, but an unknown experimental factor could not be ruled out. It was suggested by the authors that the approach could potentially be generalized to other disease states and immunological phenotypes. Broadly in line with IMGT annotations, most TCR beta V segments showed up in productive rearrangements about 87% or about 30% of the time in an earlier analysis of 587 of the donors. A later analysis associated some 17,000 TCR beta sequences with specific HLA alleles at a false discovery rate of 0.05. A group of highly shared sequence variants was considered likely to be a technical artifact of the sequencing pipeline. In a later genetic analysis, a missense DCLRE1C variant was associated with V-gene and J-gene trimming of TCR beta chains, and the association was replicated in an independent cohort. A later analysis reported that several top co-occurrence clusters appeared linked to parvovirus B19, influenza, CMV and Epstein-Barr virus. When HLA alleles, especially DR and DQ, strongly co-occurred, attributing TCR associations to individual alleles was difficult. A further reported finding was that TCR beta sequences accurately predicted the HLA-A and HLA-B alleles for most subjects in the first cohort. According to a later genetic analysis, donors in an Asian-associated ancestry cluster had fewer N-insertions in productive TCRs than the approximately 610-donor mean. The cohort was sequenced for TCR beta chains only, and without alpha or paired-chain data the features that could be detected were limited. Immune exposure information for the cohort was limited to CMV serostatus. Most TCR sequences were seen in very few donors, while some public TCRs were found in many individuals. The presence/absence analyses assumed that sequencing depth was roughly uniform across donors, and that assumption may not be true. Cytomegalovirus status was reported to be diagnosed by the classifier with high specificity and sensitivity in both the original and validation cohorts.

This clonotype was sampled from a woman aged 18-29 years in good health and CMV-seropositive. The source material was PBMCs.

The DNA sequence is as follows: TGTGCCAGCAGCTTAACAGGGTACGCTGAAGCTTTCTTT. The encoded protein is CASSLTGYAEAFF. The V gene is TRBV7-2 and the J gene is TRBJ1-1; the D region possibly corresponds to TRBD1 (6 bases align). The germline V gene supplies CDR1 SGHTA and CDR2 FQGNSA. The germline ends are 10 bases apart after V is trimmed by 2 bases and J by 6 bases. The CDR3 spans 13 residues, from the cysteine through the phenylalanine. Only the CDR3 portion is preserved as DNA: 39 bases, with reading frame beginning at the first base.